Listed below are T cell receptor beta chains from one sample, sequenced in a study of T cell repertoires in cytomegalovirus infection. TCRdb re-called the reads through MiXCR, storing one row per CDR3 protein. The repertoire consists of approximately 590,000 distinct CDR3 sequences, with 40% occurring once and the leading ten covering around 48%. Antigen specificity for these receptors is unknown. Sequencing was performed on cultured PBMCs, taken from culture after CMV antigen stimulation. The receptors stem from a human donor in good health (CMV status not recorded). Some clones in this sample may be carry-over from other donors' samples. Both conserved end residues are part of each CDR3. A D gene is named only where the DNA matches it firmly. Where a row states a size, it is once, few, many or the class of an expanded clone; other rows omit it.

>NA|TRBJ2-1|TRBV5-6|TRBD1
TGTGCCAGCAGCTTTGTCGCGACAGGGGCCTACAATGAGCAGTTCTTC
CASSFVATGAYNEQFF
>many|TRBJ2-2|TRBV7-2|TRBD2
TGTGCCAGCAGCACCCGACTAGCGGGAGGTACCGGGGAGCTGTTTTTT
CASSTRLAGGTGELFF
>NA|TRBJ2-1|TRBV7-9|TRBD2
TGTGCCAGCAGCTTAGCCCGCGGGACTAGCGGGAAGAATGAGCAGTTCTTC
CASSLARGTSGKNEQFF
>NA|TRBJ2-1|TRBV7-9|TRBD2
TGTGCCAGCAGCCTGACTAGCGGATACTACAATGAGCAGTTCTTC
CASSLTSGYYNEQFF
>NA|TRBJ1-2|TRBV11-2|TRBD1
TGTGCCAGCAGCCGCAGGGGGGCTAACTATGGCTACACCTTC
CASSRRGANYGYTF
>NA|TRBJ1-5|TRBV9|NA
TGTGCCAGCAGCGGAGGGGTGGATCAGCCCCAGCATTTT
CASSGGVDQPQHF
>few|TRBJ2-1|TRBV29-1|NA
TGCAGTGCACAGGGCTATGAGCAGTTCTTC
CSAQGYEQFF
>NA|TRBJ2-7|TRBV20-1|NA
TGCAGTGCGTTTCCAGGGGGGTCCTACGAGCAGTACTTC
CSAFPGGSYEQYF
>NA|TRBJ2-3|TRBV6-6|NA
TGTGCCAGCAGTCCGGCCGGGGTGGATACGCAGTATTTT
CASSPAGVDTQYF
>few|TRBJ1-2|TRBV15|NA
TGTGCCACCAGCAGAGAGGGAATGGAGGTTGGTCGTGGCTACACCTTC
CATSREGMEVGRGYTF
>few|TRBJ1-6|TRBV7-8|NA
TGTGCCAGCAGCTGGATTAGGTCCTATAATTCACCCCTCCACTTT
CASSWIRSYNSPLHF
>once|TRBJ2-2|TRBV2|NA
TGTGCCAGCAGACCGACATTCACCGGGGAGCTGTTTTTT
CASRPTFTGELFF
>NA|TRBJ1-6|TRBV20-1|NA
TGCAGTGCTAGAGTCTCCCCTAGGAGGGGGAATTCACCCCTCCACTTT
CSARVSPRRGNSPLHF
>NA|TRBJ1-2|TRBV7-6|TRBD1
TGTGCCAGCAGCCCGAGGACAGGGGTGGGCTATGGCTACACCTTC
CASSPRTGVGYGYTF
>NA|TRBJ2-7|TRBV6-5|NA
TGTGCCAGCAGTAACCGGGACAGTCCGAGGGGGGGAACCTACGAGCAGTACTTC
CASSNRDSPRGGTYEQYF
>NA|TRBJ2-1|TRBV11-2|TRBD1
TGTGCCAGCAGCTTAAACAGGGGGCGCATTAATGAGCAGTTCTTC
CASSLNRGRINEQFF
>NA|TRBJ2-1|TRBV7-2|TRBD2
TGTGCCAGCAGCTTAGCTGACGCGGGGGGCCCCTACAATGAGCAGTTCTTC
CASSLADAGGPYNEQFF
>NA|TRBJ2-2|TRBV6-2/TRBV6-3|NA
TGTGCCAGCAGTCCCGTGTCTAGCGAGAACACCGGGGAGCTGTTTTTT
CASSPVSSENTGELFF
>NA|TRBJ1-6|TRBV7-2|NA
TGTGCCAGCAGCCCAACCCCCACAAGTTTGCTCCCGAATTCACCCCTCCACTTT
CASSPTPTSLLPNSPLHF
>few|TRBJ1-1|TRBV7-2|NA
TGTGCCAGCAGCTCGACAGACCTAAGAGAAGCTTTCTTT
CASSSTDLREAFF
>NA|TRBJ2-1|TRBV11-1|NA
TGTGCCAGCAGCTTATACGGTTGGGCGATGTCGGTCGATGAGCAGTTCTTC
CASSLYGWAMSVDEQFF
>few|TRBJ2-3|TRBV7-8|TRBD2
TGTGCCAGCAGCTTAGGCTTTTTGGAAGCGGGGGTTTATCGTACGCAGTATTTT
CASSLGFLEAGVYRTQYF
>NA|TRBJ2-7|TRBV10-3|TRBD1
TGTGCCATCAGTGAGTCGGACAGGCGTTACTCCTACGAGCAGTACTTC
CAISESDRRYSYEQYF
>NA|TRBJ1-4|TRBV7-6|TRBD1
TGTGCCAGCAGCCCCGTATTTAAAAGGACAGGGGGCAATGAAAAACTGTTTTTT
CASSPVFKRTGGNEKLFF
>NA|TRBJ2-7|TRBV4-3|TRBD2
TGCGCCAGCAGCCAAGATGGACTAGCGGGAGGTAGCGAGCAGTACTTC
CASSQDGLAGGSEQYF
>few|TRBJ1-4|TRBV4-1|TRBD1
TGCGCCAGCAGCCAAGCTTCCGGGACAGGGAGATTACCAACTAATGAAAAACTGTTTTTT
CASSQASGTGRLPTNEKLFF
>few|TRBJ2-6|TRBV7-9|NA
TGTGCCAGCAGCTTATGGCCGACAGGCAGCTCTGGGGCCAACGTCCTGACTTTC
CASSLWPTGSSGANVLTF
>NA|TRBJ1-2|TRBV20-1|TRBD1
TGCAGTGCCGAGACAGGGGGCTCTGTTGGCTATGGCTACACCTTC
CSAETGGSVGYGYTF
>NA|TRBJ1-5|TRBV25-1|NA
TGTGCCAGCAGTCCTAGGGGGTCCAATCAGCCCCAGCATTTT
CASSPRGSNQPQHF
>NA|TRBJ1-3|TRBV7-6|TRBD1
TGTGCCAGCAGCCGGACTACAGGGGCCTCTGGAAACACCATATATTTT
CASSRTTGASGNTIYF
>few|TRBJ2-1|TRBV11-3|TRBD2
TGTGCCAGCAGCCGGGGACTAGCGGGGGGGAACAATGAGCAGTTCTTC
CASSRGLAGGNNEQFF
>NA|TRBJ2-1|TRBV11-2|TRBD2
TGTGCCAGCAGCGCTCCGGGAGGGCCAGACAATGAGCAGTTCTTC
CASSAPGGPDNEQFF
>NA|TRBJ2-1|TRBV25-1|TRBD2
TGTGCCAGCAGTGACATGACTAGCGGGAGTTATGAGCAGTTCTTC
CASSDMTSGSYEQFF
>few|TRBJ2-5|TRBV7-8|TRBD2
TGTGCCAGCAGTTCCACGTCCCCTTCCGGGACTAGCGGAGAGACCCAGTACTTC
CASSSTSPSGTSGETQYF
>NA|TRBJ2-1|TRBV11-3|TRBD1
TGTGCCAGCAGCCCAGGGACAGGGCTCTCCTCCTACAATGAGCAGTTCTTC
CASSPGTGLSSYNEQFF
>NA|TRBJ2-2|TRBV7-8|NA
TGTGCCAGCAGCCACTTACGTGGGGGCACCGGGGAGCTGTTTTTT
CASSHLRGGTGELFF
>NA|TRBJ1-1|TRBV28|NA
TGTGCCAGCAGTTTACCCCGGGGTGACTCGAACACTGAAGCTTTCTTT
CASSLPRGDSNTEAFF